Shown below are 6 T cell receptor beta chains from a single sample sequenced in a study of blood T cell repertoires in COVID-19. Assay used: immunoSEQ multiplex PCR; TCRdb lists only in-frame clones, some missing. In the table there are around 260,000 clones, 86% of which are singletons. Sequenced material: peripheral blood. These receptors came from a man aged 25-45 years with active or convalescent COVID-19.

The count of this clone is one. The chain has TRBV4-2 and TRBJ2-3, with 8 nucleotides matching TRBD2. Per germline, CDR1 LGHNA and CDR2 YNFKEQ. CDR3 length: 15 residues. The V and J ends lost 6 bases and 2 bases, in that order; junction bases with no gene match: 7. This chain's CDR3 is CASRVAGGHTDTQYF. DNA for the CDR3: TGTGCCAGCAGGGTCGCGGGGGGTCACACAGATACGCAGTATTTT.

CDR3 sequence reads: CASSYYRGNNEQFF. CDR3 sequence (DNA): TGTGCCAGCAGTTACTACAGGGGAAACAATGAGCAGTTCTTC. This chain connects TRBV6-5 to TRBJ2-1; TRBD1 matches 7 bases. Germline CDR1 reads MNHEY; CDR2 reads SVGAGI. This CDR3 has 14 residues. Trimming at V came to 1 base and at J to 5 bases, leaving 2 bases not matched to a gene.

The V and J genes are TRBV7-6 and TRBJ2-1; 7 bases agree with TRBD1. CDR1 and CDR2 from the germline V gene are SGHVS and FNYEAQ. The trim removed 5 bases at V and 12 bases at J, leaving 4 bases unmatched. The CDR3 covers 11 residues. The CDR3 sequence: CASSLDRVQFF. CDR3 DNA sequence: TGTGCCAGCAGCCTCGACAGGGTGCAGTTCTTC. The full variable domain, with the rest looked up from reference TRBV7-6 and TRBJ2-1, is GAGVSQSPRYKVTKRGQDVALRCDPISGHVSLYWYRQALGQGPEFLTYFNYEAQQDKSGLPNDRFSAERPEGSISTLTIQRTEQRDSAMYRCASSLDRVQFFGPGTRLTVL.

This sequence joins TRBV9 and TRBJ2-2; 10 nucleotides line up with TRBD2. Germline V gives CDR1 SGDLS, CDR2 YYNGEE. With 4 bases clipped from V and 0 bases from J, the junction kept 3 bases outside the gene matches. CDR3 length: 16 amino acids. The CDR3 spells CASSIGLAANTGELFF. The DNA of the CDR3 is TGTGCCAGCAGCATCGGACTAGCGGCGAACACCGGGGAGCTGTTTTTT.

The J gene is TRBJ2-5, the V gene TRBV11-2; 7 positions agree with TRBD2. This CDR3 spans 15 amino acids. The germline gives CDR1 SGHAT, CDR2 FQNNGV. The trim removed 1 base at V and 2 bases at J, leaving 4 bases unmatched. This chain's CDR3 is CASSLVAGGQETQYF. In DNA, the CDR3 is TGTGCCAGCAGCTTAGTTGCCGGGGGGCAAGAGACCCAGTACTTC. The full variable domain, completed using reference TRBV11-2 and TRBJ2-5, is EAGVAQSPRYKIIEKRQSVAFWCNPISGHATLYWYQQILGQGPKLLIQFQNNGVVDDSQLPKDRFSAERLKGVDSTLKIQPAKLEDSAVYLCASSLVAGGQETQYFGPGTRLLVL.

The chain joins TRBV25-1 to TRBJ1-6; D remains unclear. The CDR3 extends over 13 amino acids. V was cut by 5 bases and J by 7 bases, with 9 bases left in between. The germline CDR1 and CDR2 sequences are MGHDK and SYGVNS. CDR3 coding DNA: TGTGCCAGCAGTCCAACCAGAAATTCACCCCTCCACTTT. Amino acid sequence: CASSPTRNSPLHF.